This TCR beta chain was obtained from a study of breast tumors, draining lymph nodes, adjacent tissues. The CDR3 has 15 amino acids. CDR1 is LNHDA, CDR2 SQIVND, per germline (reference sequence). V lost 5 bases, J lost 8 bases, and 6 bases stayed unmatched. This clonotype was seen repeatedly, ten times or more. Samples came from axillary lymph nodes draining the breast cancer. MiXCR was run by TCRdb on the multiplex PCR reads, yielding one entry per CDR3 protein. Among around 300,000 distinct CDR3 sequences, roughly 30% were seen once, and the ten largest hold 1.1%. Sequenced: axillary lymph node tissue. V is TRBV19 and J is TRBJ2-1; 13 nucleotides line up with TRBD2. This sequence originates from a female donor with breast cancer. Some clones in this sample may be carry-over from other donors' samples. This CDR3 reads CASSVLAGGLDEQFF. The CDR3 DNA sequence: TGTGCCAGTAGTGTACTAGCGGGAGGGCTGGATGAGCAGTTCTTC.